This record covers a single TCR beta chain. The sample belongs to a study of blood T cell repertoires in COVID-19. Whole-study context: Acute and convalescent COVID-19 specimens originated in the United States, Italy and Spain.

Method: immunoSEQ multiplex PCR; TCRdb's copy keeps in-frame clones and lacks some. The sample lists about 210,000 clones, about 86% seen once, with roughly 2.9% in the top ten. This clonotype was obtained from a man aged 45-60 years with active or convalescent COVID-19. The material sequenced was peripheral blood.

The CDR3 region is CASPKGRVYQFF. DNA for the CDR3: TGTGCCAGCCCTAAAGGGAGGGTTTATCAGTTCTTC. The chain has TRBV21-1 and TRBJ2-1; TRBD2 is the table's D call and was not checked against the DNA. TRBV21-1 is a pseudogene. The CDR3 extends over 12 amino acids.